Shown below are 4 T cell receptor beta chains from a single sample sequenced in a study of CD8 T cells in ankylosing spondylitis. MiXCR, run by TCRdb on the 5' RACE reads, gives a single entry per CDR3 protein. Of 200,000 to 300,000 distinct CDR3 sequences in the sample, roughly a third were seen once. The sample consisted of blood, either unsorted or a sorted T cell fraction (not recorded which). Source of these receptors: a male donor with ankylosing spondylitis or in good health (not recorded which).

This clonotype has just a few counts. J is TRBJ1-1 and V is TRBV20-1; 7 nucleotides line up with TRBD1. The junction had 13 bases not matched to a gene; V was cut back by 5 bases and J by 4 bases. In germline, CDR1 is DFQATT, CDR2 SNEGSKA (reference sequence). CDR3 length equals 15 residues. The CDR3: CSAPKGAGGGTEAFF. The CDR3 DNA sequence: TGCAGTGCTCCAAAGGGGGCAGGTGGCGGCACTGAAGCTTTCTTT.

This chain joins TRBV18 and TRBJ2-7, with TRBD1 matching 7 bases. V trimming: 3 bases; J trimming: 5 bases; junction bases outside the gene matches: 4. This CDR3 is built from 13 residues. Germline CDR1 is KGHSH and CDR2 is LQKENI. CDR3 in DNA: TGTGCCAGCTCACCGGGACAGCGCGACGAGCAGTACTTC. Amino acids: CASSPGQRDEQYF.

In its sample, this clonotype was seen many times. The chain joins TRBV29-1 to TRBJ2-7; possible D gene TRBD1, 5 bases. CDR1 is SQVTM, CDR2 ANQGSEA, per germline. This CDR3 region has 11 residues. V was pared by 6 bases and J by 7 bases, with 13 bases between. The CDR3: CSVPQGEEQYF. CDR3 sequence (DNA): TGCAGCGTCCCCCAGGGCGAAGAGCAGTACTTC.

This clonotype was counted between two and nine times. This chain's CDR3 is CATSRDRTSGDTGELFF. The CDR3 DNA is TGTGCCACCAGCAGAGATCGAACTAGCGGGGACACCGGGGAGCTGTTTTTT. The rearrangement joins TRBV15 to TRBJ2-2, with 10 bases matching TRBD2. The CDR3 loop spans 17 amino acids. CDR1 is LNHNV, CDR2 YYDKDF, per germline (reference sequence). Trimming took 0 bases from V and 3 from J; bases not matched to a gene: 4.